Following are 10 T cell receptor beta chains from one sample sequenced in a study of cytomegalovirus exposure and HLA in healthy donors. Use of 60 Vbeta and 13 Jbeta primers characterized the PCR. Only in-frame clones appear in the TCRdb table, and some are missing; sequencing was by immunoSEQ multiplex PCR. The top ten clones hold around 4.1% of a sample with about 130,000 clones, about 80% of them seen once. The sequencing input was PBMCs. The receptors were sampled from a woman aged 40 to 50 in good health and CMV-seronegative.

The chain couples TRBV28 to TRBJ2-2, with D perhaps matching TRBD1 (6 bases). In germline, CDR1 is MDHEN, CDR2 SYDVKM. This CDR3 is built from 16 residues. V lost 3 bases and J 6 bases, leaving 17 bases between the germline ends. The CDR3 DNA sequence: TGTGCCAGCAGTTTGGATACCGGGACAATTGCCGGGGAGCTGTTTTTT. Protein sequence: CASSLDTGTIAGELFF. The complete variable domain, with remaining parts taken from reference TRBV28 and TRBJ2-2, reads DVKVTQSSRYLVKRTGEKVFLECVQDMDHENMFWYRQDPGLGLRLIYFSYDVKMKEKGDIPEGYSVSREKKERFSLILESASTNQTSMYLCASSLDTGTIAGELFFGEGSRLTVL.

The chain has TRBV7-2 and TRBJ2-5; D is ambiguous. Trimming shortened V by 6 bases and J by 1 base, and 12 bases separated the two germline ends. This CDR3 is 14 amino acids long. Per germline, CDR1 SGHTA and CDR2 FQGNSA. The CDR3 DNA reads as TGTGCCAGCAGAGACACGATTTCCCAAGAGACCCAGTACTTC. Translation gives CASRDTISQETQYF.

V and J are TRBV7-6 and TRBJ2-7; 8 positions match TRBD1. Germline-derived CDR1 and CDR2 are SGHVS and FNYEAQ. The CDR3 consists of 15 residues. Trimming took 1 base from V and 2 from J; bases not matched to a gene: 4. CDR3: CASSLGQGRTYEQYF. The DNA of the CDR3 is TGTGCCAGCAGCTTAGGACAGGGGAGAACCTACGAGCAGTACTTC.

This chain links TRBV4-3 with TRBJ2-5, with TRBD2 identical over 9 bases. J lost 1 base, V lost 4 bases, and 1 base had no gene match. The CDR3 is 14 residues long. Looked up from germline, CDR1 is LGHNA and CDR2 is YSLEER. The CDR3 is CASSRTSAQETQYF. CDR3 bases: TGCGCCAGCAGCCGGACTAGCGCCCAAGAGACCCAGTACTTC.

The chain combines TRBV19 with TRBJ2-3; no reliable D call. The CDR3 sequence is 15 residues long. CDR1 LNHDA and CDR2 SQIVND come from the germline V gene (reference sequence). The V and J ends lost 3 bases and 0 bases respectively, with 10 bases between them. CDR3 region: CASSINGFSTDTQYF. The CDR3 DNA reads TGTGCCAGTAGTATTAACGGGTTTAGCACAGATACGCAGTATTTT. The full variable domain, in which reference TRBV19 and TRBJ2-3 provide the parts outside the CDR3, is DGGITQSPKYLFRKEGQNVTLSCEQNLNHDAMYWYRQDPGQGLRLIYYSQIVNDFQKGDIAEGYSVSREKKESFPLTVTSAQKNPTAFYLCASSINGFSTDTQYFGPGTRLTVL.

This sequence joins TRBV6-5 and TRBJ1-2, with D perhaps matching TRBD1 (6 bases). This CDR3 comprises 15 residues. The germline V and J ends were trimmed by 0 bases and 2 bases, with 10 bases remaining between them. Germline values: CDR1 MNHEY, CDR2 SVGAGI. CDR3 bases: TGTGCCAGCAGTTACTCGGGGGGGCTGAACTATGGCTACACCTTC. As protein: CASSYSGGLNYGYTF.

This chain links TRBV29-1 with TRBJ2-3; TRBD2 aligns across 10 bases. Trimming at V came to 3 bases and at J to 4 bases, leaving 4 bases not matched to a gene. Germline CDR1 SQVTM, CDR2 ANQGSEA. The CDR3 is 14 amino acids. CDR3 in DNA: TGCAGCGTTGACCTAGCGGGAGCCTCAGATACGCAGTATTTT. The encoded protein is CSVDLAGASDTQYF.

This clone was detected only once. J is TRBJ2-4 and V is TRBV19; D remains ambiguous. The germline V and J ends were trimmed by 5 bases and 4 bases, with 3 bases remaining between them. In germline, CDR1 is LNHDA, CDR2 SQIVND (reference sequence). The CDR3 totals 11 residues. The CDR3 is CASSLKNIQYF. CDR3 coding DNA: TGTGCCAGTAGTCTGAAAAACATTCAGTACTTC.

The CDR3 sequence: CASSPGRASNQPQHF. In DNA, the CDR3 is TGTGCCAGCTCACCTGGCAGGGCTAGCAATCAGCCCCAGCATTTT. J is TRBJ1-5 and V is TRBV18, with D perhaps matching TRBD1 (5 bases). Germline V gene lookup returns CDR1 KGHSH and CDR2 LQKENI. Trimming stripped 3 bases from V and 0 bases from J, with 9 bases between. The CDR3 is 15 residues long.

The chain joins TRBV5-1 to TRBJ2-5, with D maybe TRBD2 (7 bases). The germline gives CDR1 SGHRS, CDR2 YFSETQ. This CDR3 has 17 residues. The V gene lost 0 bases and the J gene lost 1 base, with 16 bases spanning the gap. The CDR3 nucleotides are TGCGCCAGCAGCTTGGGGGGGGGACAAACAATCCAAGAGACCCAGTACTTC. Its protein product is CASSLGGGQTIQETQYF.